The rows below give T cell receptor beta chains drawn from one sample of a study of memory CD4+ T cells and cytomegalovirus serostatus. Profiling relied on immunoSEQ multiplex PCR, and the TCRdb table lists in-frame clones only, not all of them. This sample has around 30,000 clones, with about 75% found just once. Sequences were obtained from memory CD4+ T cells from blood. The origin of the receptors is an adult in good health and CMV-seronegative. Some clones in this sample may be carry-over from other donors' samples. Each CDR3 is given with its conserved first and last residue. The D gene is left open where the match is weak. Size tells how often a clone was seen (once, few, many) or the class of an expanded clone, and some rows leave it out.

d_gene	len	v_gene	j_gene	abundance	CDR3aa	CDR3nt
TRBD1	15	TRBV9	TRBJ2-3	once	CASSVDRGGTDTQYF	TGTGCCAGCAGCGTAGACAGGGGAGGCACAGATACGCAGTATTTT
-	15	TRBV4-3	TRBJ2-3	-	CASSQMGLSTDTQYF	TGCGCCAGCAGCCAAATGGGACTTAGCACAGATACGCAGTATTTT
-	14	TRBV28	TRBJ2-2	-	CASRTGGNTGELFF	TGTGCCAGCAGGACCGGCGGGAACACCGGGGAGCTGTTTTTT
-	16	TRBV19	TRBJ1-2	-	CASSTNTGRIQYGYTF	TGTGCCAGTAGTACCAACACGGGGAGGATCCAGTATGGCTACACCTTC
-	16	TRBV4-2	TRBJ1-2	-	CASSQGGAGFSYGYTF	TGTGCCAGCAGCCAAGGAGGGGCAGGGTTCTCCTATGGCTACACCTTC
TRBD2	14	TRBV30	TRBJ2-5	-	CAWGWLAGGETQYF	TGTGCCTGGGGGTGGTTGGCGGGGGGAGAGACCCAGTACTTC
-	12	TRBV6-1	TRBJ1-2	-	CASQGTDYGYTF	TGTGCCAGCCAGGGGACCGACTATGGCTACACCTTC
TRBD2	15	TRBV6-4	TRBJ2-3	-	CASSSTSGGTDTQYF	TGTGCCAGCAGTTCCACTAGCGGGGGCACAGATACGCAGTATTTT
-	15	TRBV6-5	TRBJ1-3	-	CASTRGRGSGNTIYF	TGTGCCAGCACCCGGGGCAGGGGCTCTGGAAACACCATATATTTT
-	16	TRBV6-1	TRBJ1-4	-	CASSDPAGEENEKLFF	TGTGCCAGCAGTGACCCCGCCGGTGAGGAAAATGAAAAACTGTTTTTT
-	15	TRBV5-1	TRBJ1-5	-	CASSLVGTKGQPQHF	TGCGCCAGCAGCTTGGTCGGGACGAAAGGGCAGCCCCAGCATTTT
TRBD1	14	TRBV9	TRBJ1-2	-	CASSVQGQGYGYTF	TGTGCCAGCAGCGTACAAGGACAGGGGTACGGCTACACCTTC
-	18	TRBV10-2	TRBJ1-1	-	CASSVRGQGSSRNTEAFF	TGCGCCAGCAGTGTAAGGGGACAAGGATCATCAAGGAACACTGAAGCTTTCTTT
-	13	TRBV6-6	TRBJ1-1	-	CASRRNWGTEAFF	TGTGCCAGCAGGAGAAATTGGGGCACTGAAGCTTTCTTT
TRBD1	15	TRBV18	TRBJ2-7	-	CASSPSTGIEYEQYF	TGTGCCAGCTCCCCATCGACAGGGATTGAATACGAGCAGTACTTC
-	14	TRBV11-3	TRBJ2-7	-	CASSLAQGRYEQYF	TGTGCCAGCAGCTTAGCGCAGGGGCGGTACGAGCAGTACTTC
-	15	TRBV19	TRBJ1-5	few	CASRPDRFSNQPQHF	TGTGCCAGTAGACCCGACAGATTTAGCAATCAGCCCCAGCATTTT
-	11	TRBV29-1	TRBJ1-1	few	CGGKENTEAFF	TGCGGTGGCAAAGAGAACACTGAAGCTTTCTTT
-	14	TRBV7-2	TRBJ1-5	-	CASSAGDGDQPQHF	TGTGCCAGCAGCGCAGGGGACGGAGATCAGCCCCAGCATTTT
-	14	TRBV6-1	TRBJ2-7	-	CASSEGPLGYEQYF	TGTGCCAGCAGTGAAGGGCCCCTGGGGTACGAGCAGTACTTC
-	14	TRBV5-1	TRBJ1-1	-	CASSLDRANTEAFF	TGCGCCAGCAGCTTGGACAGGGCGAACACTGAAGCTTTCTTT
-	15	TRBV28	TRBJ2-2	-	CASYFRTGNTGELFF	TGTGCCAGTTATTTCCGGACCGGGAACACCGGGGAGCTGTTTTTT
TRBD1	14	TRBV7-9	TRBJ1-1	-	CASSLDGQGTEAFF	TGTGCCAGCAGCTTAGACGGACAGGGTACTGAAGCTTTCTTT
TRBD1	14	TRBV19	TRBJ1-2	-	CASNDRDRGPGYTF	TGTGCCAGTAACGACCGGGACAGGGGGCCTGGCTACACCTTC
-	13	TRBV29-1	TRBJ1-1	-	CSVEVSWNTEAFF	TGCAGCGTTGAGGTATCCTGGAACACTGAAGCTTTCTTT
TRBD1	15	TRBV5-6	TRBJ1-6	-	CASSLVDRGNSPLHF	TGTGCCAGCAGCTTGGTTGACAGGGGCAATTCACCCCTCCACTTT
-	15	TRBV6-6	TRBJ1-1	-	CASSYSFRVDTEAFF	TGTGCCAGCAGTTACTCATTCAGGGTGGACACTGAAGCTTTCTTT
-	11	TRBV2	TRBJ1-2	once	CASRFPEGYTF	TGTGCCAGCCGGTTCCCCGAGGGCTACACCTTC
-	15	TRBV5-1	TRBJ2-5	once	CASSLGPGRGETQYF	TGCGCCAGCAGCTTGGGGCCAGGGCGAGGAGAGACCCAGTACTTC
-	14	TRBV19	TRBJ1-3	few	CASSFSISGNTIYF	TGTGCCAGTAGTTTCTCCATCTCTGGAAACACCATATATTTT
TRBD1	11	TRBV18	TRBJ1-1	-	CASSYRGEAFF	TGTGCCAGCTCATACAGGGGCGAAGCTTTCTTT
TRBD1	14	TRBV30	TRBJ1-2	-	CALRGQVASHGYTF	TGTGCCCTTAGGGGACAGGTCGCGTCCCATGGCTACACCTTC
-	17	TRBV7-2	TRBJ1-2	-	CASSLAPAGPGGFGYTF	TGTGCCAGCAGCTTAGCGCCCGCGGGCCCCGGAGGTTTTGGCTACACCTTC
TRBD1	15	TRBV2	TRBJ1-6	-	CASRETGTENSPLHF	TGTGCCAGCAGAGAAACCGGGACAGAAAATTCACCCCTCCACTTT
-	15	TRBV15	TRBJ1-1	-	CATSRGGGPNTEAFF	TGTGCCACCAGCAGAGGGGGGGGACCCAACACTGAAGCTTTCTTT